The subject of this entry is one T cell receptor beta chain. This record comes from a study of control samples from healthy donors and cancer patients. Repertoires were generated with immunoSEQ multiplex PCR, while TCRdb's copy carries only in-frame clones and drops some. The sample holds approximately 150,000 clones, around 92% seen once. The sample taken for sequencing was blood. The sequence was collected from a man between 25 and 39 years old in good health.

The CDR3 DNA is TGCGCCAGCAGCCAAGAAGTGGACAGGGGGCTCTACGAGCAGTACTTC. It codes for CASSQEVDRGLYEQYF. The chain joins TRBV4-1 to TRBJ2-7; TRBD1 matches at 11 bases. CDR3 length: 16 amino acids. V was clipped by 0 bases and J by 3 bases; unmatched bases: 4. Per germline, CDR1 MGHRA and CDR2 YSYEKL.